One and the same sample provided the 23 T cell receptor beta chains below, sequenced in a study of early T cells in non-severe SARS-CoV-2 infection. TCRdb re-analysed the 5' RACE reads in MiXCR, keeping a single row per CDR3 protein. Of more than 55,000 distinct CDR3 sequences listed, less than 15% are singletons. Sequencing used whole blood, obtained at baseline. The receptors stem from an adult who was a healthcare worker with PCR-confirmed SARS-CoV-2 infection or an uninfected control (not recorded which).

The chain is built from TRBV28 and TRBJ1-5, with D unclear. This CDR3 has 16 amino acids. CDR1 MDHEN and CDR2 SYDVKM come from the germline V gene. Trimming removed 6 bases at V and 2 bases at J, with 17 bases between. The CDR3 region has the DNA TGTGCCAGCAGCCCCGGACGGGGATTGGGCAATCAGCCCCAGCATTTT. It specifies CASSPGRGLGNQPQHF.

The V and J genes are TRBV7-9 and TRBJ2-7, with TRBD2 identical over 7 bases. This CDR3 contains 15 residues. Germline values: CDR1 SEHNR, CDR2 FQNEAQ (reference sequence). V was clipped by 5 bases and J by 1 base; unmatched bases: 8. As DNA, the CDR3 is TGTGCCAGCAGCCAAGGGGCTAGCGGATCCTACGAGCAGTACTTC. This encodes CASSQGASGSYEQYF.

CDR3 residues: CASSLGTGGFYEQYF. In nucleotides, the CDR3 is TGTGCCAGCAGCCTCGGGACAGGGGGCTTCTACGAGCAGTACTTC. The chain recombines TRBV3-1 with TRBJ2-7, with 12 bases identical to TRBD1. Germline V gene data show CDR1 as LGHDT and CDR2 as YNNKEL (reference sequence). The junction had 4 bases not matched to a gene; V was cut back by 4 bases and J by 3 bases. The CDR3 has 15 amino acids.

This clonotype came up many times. CDR3: CASSLGTGGNGNTIYF. CDR3 nucleotides: TGTGCCAGCAGTCTTGGGACAGGGGGTAATGGAAACACCATATATTTT. V is TRBV6-6 and J is TRBJ1-3; 11 nucleotides agree with TRBD1. Looked up from germline, CDR1 is MNHNY and CDR2 is SVGAGI (reference sequence). V lost 5 bases, J lost 3 bases, and 6 bases stayed unmatched. This CDR3 is 16 amino acids long.

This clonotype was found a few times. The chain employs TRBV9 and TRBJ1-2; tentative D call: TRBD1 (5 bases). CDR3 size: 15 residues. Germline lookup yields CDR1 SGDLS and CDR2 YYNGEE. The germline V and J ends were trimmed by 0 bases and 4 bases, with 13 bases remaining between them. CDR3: CASSVVERGSYGYTF. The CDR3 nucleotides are TGTGCCAGCAGCGTAGTTGAAAGGGGTAGCTATGGCTACACCTTC.

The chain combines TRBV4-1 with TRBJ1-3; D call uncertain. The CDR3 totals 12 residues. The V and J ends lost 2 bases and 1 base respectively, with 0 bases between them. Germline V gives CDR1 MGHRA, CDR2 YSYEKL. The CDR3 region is CASSQSGNTIYF. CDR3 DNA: TGCGCCAGCAGCCAATCTGGAAACACCATATATTTT.

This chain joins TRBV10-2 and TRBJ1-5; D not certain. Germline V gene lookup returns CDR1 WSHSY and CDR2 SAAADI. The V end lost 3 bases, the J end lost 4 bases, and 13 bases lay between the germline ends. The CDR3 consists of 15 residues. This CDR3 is CASSDEGRGNQPQHF. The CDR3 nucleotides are TGCGCCAGCAGTGACGAAGGTCGCGGGAATCAGCCCCAGCATTTT.

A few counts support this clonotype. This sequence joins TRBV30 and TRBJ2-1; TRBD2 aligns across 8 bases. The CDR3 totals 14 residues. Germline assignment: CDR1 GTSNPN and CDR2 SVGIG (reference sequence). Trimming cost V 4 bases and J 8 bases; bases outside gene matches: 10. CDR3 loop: CAWISSGLTHEQFF. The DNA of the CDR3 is TGTGCCTGGATTTCTAGCGGGTTAACCCATGAGCAGTTCTTC.

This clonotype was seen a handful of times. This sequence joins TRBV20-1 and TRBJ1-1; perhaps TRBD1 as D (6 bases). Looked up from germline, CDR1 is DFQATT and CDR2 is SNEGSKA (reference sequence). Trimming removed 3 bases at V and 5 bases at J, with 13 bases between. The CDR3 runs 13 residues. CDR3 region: CSASLGGVTEAFF. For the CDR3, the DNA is TGCAGTGCTAGTTTAGGGGGGGTGACTGAAGCTTTCTTT.

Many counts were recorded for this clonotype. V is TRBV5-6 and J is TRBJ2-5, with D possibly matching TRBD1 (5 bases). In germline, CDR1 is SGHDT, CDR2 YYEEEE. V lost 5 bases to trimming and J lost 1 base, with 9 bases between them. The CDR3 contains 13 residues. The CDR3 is CASRFDSQETQYF. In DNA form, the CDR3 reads TGTGCCAGCAGATTTGACAGCCAAGAGACCCAGTACTTC.

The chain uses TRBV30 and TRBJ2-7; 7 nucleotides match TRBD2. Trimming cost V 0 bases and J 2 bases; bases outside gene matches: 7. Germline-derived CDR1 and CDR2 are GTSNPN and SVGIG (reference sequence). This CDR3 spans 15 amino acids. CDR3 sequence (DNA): TGTGCCTGGAGTGTCAATAGCGGGCGCGCCTACGAGCAGTACTTC. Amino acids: CAWSVNSGRAYEQYF.

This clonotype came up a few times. CDR3 in DNA: TGTGCCAGCAGCCGAGGACTAGCGGGGCACCAAGAGACCCAGTACTTC. This codes for CASSRGLAGHQETQYF. This sequence joins TRBV14 and TRBJ2-5; 12 bases agree with TRBD2. This CDR3 comprises 16 residues. CDR1 is SGHDN, CDR2 FVKESK, per germline. With 4 bases clipped from V and 0 bases from J, the junction kept 3 bases outside the gene matches.

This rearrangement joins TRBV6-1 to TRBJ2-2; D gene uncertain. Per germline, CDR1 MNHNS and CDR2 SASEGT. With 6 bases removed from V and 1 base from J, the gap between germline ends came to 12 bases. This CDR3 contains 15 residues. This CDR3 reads CASSPNNGNTGELFF. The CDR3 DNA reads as TGTGCCAGCAGCCCCAACAACGGGAACACCGGGGAGCTGTTTTTT.

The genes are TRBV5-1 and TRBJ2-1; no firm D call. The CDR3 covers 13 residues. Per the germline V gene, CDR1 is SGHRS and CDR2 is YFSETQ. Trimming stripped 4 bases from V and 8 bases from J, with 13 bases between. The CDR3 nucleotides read TGCGCCAGCAGCACCACCCCCAACCATGAGCAGTTCTTC. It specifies CASSTTPNHEQFF.

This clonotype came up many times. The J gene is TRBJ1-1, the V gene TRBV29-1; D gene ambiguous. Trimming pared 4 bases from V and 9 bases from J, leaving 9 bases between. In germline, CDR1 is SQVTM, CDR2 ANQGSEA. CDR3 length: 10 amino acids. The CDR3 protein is CSVVRNKAFF. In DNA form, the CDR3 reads TGCAGCGTTGTTCGAAACAAAGCTTTCTTT. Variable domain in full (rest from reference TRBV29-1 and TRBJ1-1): SAVISQKPSRDICQRGTSLTIQCQVDSQVTMMFWYRQQPGQSLTLIATANQGSEATYESGFVIDKFPISRPNLTFSTLTVSNMSPEDSSIYLCSVVRNKAFFGQGTRLTVV.

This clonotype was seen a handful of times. Here the CDR3 reads CASTTNGGRAATYYGYTF. The CDR3 DNA sequence: TGTGCCAGCACCACGAACGGAGGTCGCGCGGCAACATACTATGGCTACACCTTC. This rearrangement joins TRBV6-5 to TRBJ1-2; the D is unclear. CDR1 is MNHEY, CDR2 SVGAGI, per germline. The V end was cut by 7 bases, the J end by 3 bases, with 27 bases between. The CDR3 contains 18 residues.

This CDR3 is CASTGLYTDTQYF. The CDR3 DNA follows: TGTGCCAGCACCGGACTGTACACAGATACGCAGTATTTT. This chain links TRBV14 with TRBJ2-3; tentatively, D is TRBD2 (5 bases). V dropped 7 bases and J dropped 2 bases, with 10 bases sitting between them. Germline V CDR1 and CDR2: SGHDN, FVKESK. The CDR3 covers 13 residues.

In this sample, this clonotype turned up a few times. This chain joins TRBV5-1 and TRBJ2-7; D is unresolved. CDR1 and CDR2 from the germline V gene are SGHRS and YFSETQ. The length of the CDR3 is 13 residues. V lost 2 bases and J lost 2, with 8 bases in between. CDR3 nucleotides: TGCGCCAGCAGCTTCGCCGGAACCTACGAGCAGTACTTC. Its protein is CASSFAGTYEQYF.

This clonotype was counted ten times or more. CDR3 sequence: CSARDPYYGYTF. For the CDR3, the DNA is TGCAGTGCTAGGGACCCTTACTATGGCTACACCTTC. The V and J genes are TRBV20-1 and TRBJ1-2; unclear D gene. This CDR3 spans 12 amino acids. CDR1 and CDR2 (germline): DFQATT, SNEGSKA (reference sequence). Between the trimmed V and J ends, which lost 3 bases and 3 bases, there was a span of 8 bases.

The CDR3 DNA follows: TGTGCCAGCAGTGGGAGGAGACAGTATGGCATTCAGTACTTC. It yields the protein CASSGRRQYGIQYF. The chain employs TRBV2 and TRBJ2-4; possibly TRBD1 or TRBD2 for D (5 bases each). In germline, CDR1 is SNHLY, CDR2 FYNNEI. V lost 4 bases to trimming and J lost 9 bases, with 16 bases between them. The CDR3 has 14 amino acids. Supplemented by reference TRBV2 and TRBJ2-4, the full variable domain reads EPEVTQTPSHQVTQMGQEVILRCVPISNHLYFYWYRQILGQKVEFLVSFYNNEISEKSEIFDDQFSVERPDGSNFTLKIRSTKLEDSAMYFCASSGRRQYGIQYFGAGTRLSVL.

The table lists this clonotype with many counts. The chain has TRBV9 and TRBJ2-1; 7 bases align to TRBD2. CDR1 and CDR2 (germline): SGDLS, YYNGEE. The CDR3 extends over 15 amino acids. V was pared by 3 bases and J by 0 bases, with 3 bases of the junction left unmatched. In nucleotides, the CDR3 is TGTGCCAGCAGCGGCAGCGGGGTCTCCTACAATGAGCAGTTCTTC. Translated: CASSGSGVSYNEQFF.

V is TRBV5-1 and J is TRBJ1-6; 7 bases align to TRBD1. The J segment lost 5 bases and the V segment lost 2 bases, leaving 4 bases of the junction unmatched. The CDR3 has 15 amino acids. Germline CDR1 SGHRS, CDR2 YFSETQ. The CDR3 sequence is CASSFSQGNNSPLHF. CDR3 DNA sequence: TGCGCCAGCAGCTTCTCACAGGGGAATAATTCACCCCTCCACTTT.

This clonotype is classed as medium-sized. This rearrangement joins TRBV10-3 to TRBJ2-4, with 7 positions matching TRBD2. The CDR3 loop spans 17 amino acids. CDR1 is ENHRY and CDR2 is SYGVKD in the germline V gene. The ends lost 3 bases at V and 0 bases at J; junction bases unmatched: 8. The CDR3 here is CAISDGGRGRAKNIQYF. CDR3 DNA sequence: TGTGCCATCAGTGATGGCGGGAGAGGTCGAGCCAAAAACATTCAGTACTTC.